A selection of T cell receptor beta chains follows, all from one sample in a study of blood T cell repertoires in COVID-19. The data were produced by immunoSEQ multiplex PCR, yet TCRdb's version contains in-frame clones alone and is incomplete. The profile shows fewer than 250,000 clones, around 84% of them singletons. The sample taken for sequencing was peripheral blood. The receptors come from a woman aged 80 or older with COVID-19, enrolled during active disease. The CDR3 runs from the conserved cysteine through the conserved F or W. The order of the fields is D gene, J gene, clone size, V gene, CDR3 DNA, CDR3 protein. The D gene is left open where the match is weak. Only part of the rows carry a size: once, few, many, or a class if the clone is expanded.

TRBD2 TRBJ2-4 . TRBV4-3 TGCGCCAGCAGCCAAAATAGCGGGGGGGTAGCCAAAAACATTCAGTACTTC CASSQNSGGVAKNIQYF
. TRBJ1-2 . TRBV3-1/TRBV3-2 TGTGCCAGCAGCCAAACGGCAGGGAGGGACTATGGCTACACCTTC CASSQTAGRDYGYTF
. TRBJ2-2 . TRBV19 TGTGCCAGTAGTACAGGACAGTTGGGCACCGGGGAGCTGTTTTTT CASSTGQLGTGELFF
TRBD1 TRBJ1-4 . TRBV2 TGTGCCAGCAGAGCGGGGACAGGTGAAAAACTGTTTTTT CASRAGTGEKLFF
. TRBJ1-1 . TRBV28 TGTGCCGGAGCAGGCGGGTGGGCCACTGAAGCTTTCTTT CAGAGGWATEAFF
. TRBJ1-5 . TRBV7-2 TGTGCCAGCAGCACTCATCCGGGAGGTCAGCCCCAGCATTTT CASSTHPGGQPQHF
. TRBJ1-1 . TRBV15 TGTGCCACCAGCAGAGACAAAAGCGCTGAAGCTTTCTTT CATSRDKSAEAFF
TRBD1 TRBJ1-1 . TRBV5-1 TGCGCCAGCAGCACCAAGACAGGGGGCACTGAAGCTTTCTTT CASSTKTGGTEAFF
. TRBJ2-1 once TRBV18 TGTGCCAGCTCACTTAACAGGGTGACTGAGCAGTTCTTC CASSLNRVTEQFF
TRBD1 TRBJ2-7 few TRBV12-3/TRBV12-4 TGTGCCAGTAAGGGGGCGTCGGGCGAGCAGTACTTC CASKGASGEQYF
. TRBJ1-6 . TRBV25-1 TGTGCCAGCAGCCCCCAGGGTTGGAATTCACCCCTCCACTTT CASSPQGWNSPLHF
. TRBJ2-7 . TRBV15 TGTGCCACCAGCAGAGAATGGCAGGCAGGCTACGAGCAGTACTTC CATSREWQAGYEQYF
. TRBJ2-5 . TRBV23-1 TGCGCCAGCAGCAGGGCGGAGACCCAGTACTTC CASSRAETQYF
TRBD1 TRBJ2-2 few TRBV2 TGTGCCAGCAGGTTGATCGAGGGGGCCACCGGGGAGCTGTTTTTT CASRLIEGATGELFF
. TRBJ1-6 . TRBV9 TGTGCCAGCAGCGTAGGTCCCCCAGGTGGGCCATCACCCCTCCACTTT CASSVGPPGGPSPLHF
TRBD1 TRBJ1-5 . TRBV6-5 TGTGCCAGCAACCGGGACAGGGAGAGCCAGCCCCAGCATTTT CASNRDRESQPQHF
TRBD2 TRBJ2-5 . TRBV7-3 TGTGCCAGCAGCTCGGGACTACGGGGGGGCGAGGAGACCCAGTACTTC CASSSGLRGGEETQYF
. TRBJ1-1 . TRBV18 TGTGCCAGCTCACCCCCTAACAGACCAATGAACACTGAAGCTTTCTTT CASSPPNRPMNTEAFF
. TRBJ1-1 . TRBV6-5 TGTGCCAGCAAGCCTTTGAGGGGGACGAACACTGAAGCTTTCTTT CASKPLRGTNTEAFF
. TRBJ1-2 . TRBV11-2 TGTGCCAGCAGCCCGGGTTCAGGGACATTTTTTAACTATGGCTACACCTTC CASSPGSGTFFNYGYTF
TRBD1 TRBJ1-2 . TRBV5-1 TGCGCCAGCAGCTTGCCCCGGGGACAGGGAGTTCCGCAGTACACCTTC CASSLPRGQGVPQYTF
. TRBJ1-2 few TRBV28 TGTGCCAGCAGTTTGCGTTTGTACAGGAACTATGGCTACACCTTC CASSLRLYRNYGYTF
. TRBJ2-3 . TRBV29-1 TGCAGCGTGGGAGATGGGACAGATACGCAGTATTTT CSVGDGTDTQYF
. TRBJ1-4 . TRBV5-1 TGCGCCAGCAAAGTGACAGCTTCTAATGAAAAACTGTTTTTT CASKVTASNEKLFF
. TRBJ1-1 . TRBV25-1 TGTGCCAGCAGTGCAGAAGGGAGAAACACTGAAGCTTTCTTT CASSAEGRNTEAFF
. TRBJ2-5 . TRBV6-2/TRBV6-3 TGTGCCAGCAGTGCCCTCTGGCGGGGCCAAGAGACCCAGTACTTC CASSALWRGQETQYF
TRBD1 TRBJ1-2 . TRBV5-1 TGCGCCAGCAGCATCAGTTGGGGACAGACGGCTGGCTACACCTTC CASSISWGQTAGYTF
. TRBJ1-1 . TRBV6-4 TGTGCCAGCAGTAAGATCGGGGGTACTGAAGCTTTCTTT CASSKIGGTEAFF
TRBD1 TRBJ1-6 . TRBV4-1 TGCGCCAGCAGCCAATCTGGGACAGGGAGAACTTCACCCCTCCACTTT CASSQSGTGRTSPLHF
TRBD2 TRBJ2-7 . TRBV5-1 TGCGCCAGCAGCTTGCGAGGTTCTGTCGGCGGGGGGACCTACGAGCAGTACTTC CASSLRGSVGGGTYEQYF